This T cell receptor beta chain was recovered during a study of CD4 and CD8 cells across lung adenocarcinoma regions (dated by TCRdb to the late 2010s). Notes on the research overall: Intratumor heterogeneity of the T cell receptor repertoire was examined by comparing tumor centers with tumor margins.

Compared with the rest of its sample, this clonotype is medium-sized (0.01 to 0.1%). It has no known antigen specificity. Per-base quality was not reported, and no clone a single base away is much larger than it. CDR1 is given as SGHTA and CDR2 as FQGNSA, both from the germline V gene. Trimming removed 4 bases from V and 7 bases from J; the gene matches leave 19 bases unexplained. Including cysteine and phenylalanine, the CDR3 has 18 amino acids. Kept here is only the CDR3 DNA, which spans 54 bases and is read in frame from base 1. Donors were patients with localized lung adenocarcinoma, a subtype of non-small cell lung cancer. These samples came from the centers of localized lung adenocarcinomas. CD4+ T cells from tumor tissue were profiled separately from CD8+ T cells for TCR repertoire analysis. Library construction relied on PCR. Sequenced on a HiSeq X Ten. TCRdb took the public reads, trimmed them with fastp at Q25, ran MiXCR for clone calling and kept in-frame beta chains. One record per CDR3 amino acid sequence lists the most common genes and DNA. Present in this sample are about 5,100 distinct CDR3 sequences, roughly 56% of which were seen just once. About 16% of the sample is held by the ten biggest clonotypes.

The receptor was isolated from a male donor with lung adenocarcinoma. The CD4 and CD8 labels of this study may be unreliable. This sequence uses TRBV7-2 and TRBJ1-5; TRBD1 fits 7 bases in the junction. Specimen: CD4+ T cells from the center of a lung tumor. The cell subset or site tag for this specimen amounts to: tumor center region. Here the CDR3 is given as CASSSSQSARGLGQPQHF. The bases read TGTGCCAGCAGCTCATCTCAAAGTGCTAGGGGGCTTGGGCAGCCCCAGCATTTT.